The 32 T cell receptor beta chains below come from one sample, sequenced in a study of Graves' ophthalmopathy and Graves' hyperthyroidism. RNA transcripts yielded amplified TCR beta CDR3 regions. A first-round RT-PCR used HTBI primers, followed by a second-round multiplex PCR. TCRdb reprocessed the multiplex PCR reads with MiXCR, giving one entry per CDR3 protein. The sample lists 740,000 or so distinct CDR3 sequences, 40% occurring once. The sample consisted of peripheral blood. The receptors stem from an adult man with Graves' ophthalmopathy.

V gene TRBV7-3 combines with J gene TRBJ1-2; D is possibly TRBD1 (6 bases). Germline loops: CDR1 SGHTA, CDR2 FQGTGA. This CDR3 has 12 residues. The V and J ends lost 6 bases and 8 bases respectively, with 13 bases between them. The CDR3 nucleotides read TGTGCCAGCAGTCTACAGGGTCAAGGCTACACCTTC. Protein sequence: CASSLQGQGYTF. Drawing the rest from reference TRBV7-3 and TRBJ1-2, the complete variable domain is GAGVSQTPSNKVTEKGKYVELRCDPISGHTALYWYRQSLGQGPEFLIYFQGTGAADDSGLPNDRFFAVRPEGSVSTLKIQRTERGDSAVYLCASSLQGQGYTFGSGTRLTVV.

This clonotype has just a few counts. This sequence joins TRBV25-1 and TRBJ2-5; D unresolved. This CDR3 contains 12 residues. The V and J ends lost 5 bases and 5 bases respectively, with 9 bases between them. The germline CDR1 and CDR2 sequences are MGHDK and SYGVNS. The CDR3 DNA reads TGTGCCAGCAGTTCGGTGGGGGAGACCCAGTACTTC. Its translation: CASSSVGETQYF.

This chain joins TRBV7-3 and TRBJ2-7, with unresolved D. Trimming stripped 6 bases from V and 2 bases from J, with 23 bases between. The V gene's germline CDR1 is SGHTA and CDR2 FQGTGA. CDR3 length equals 17 residues. This CDR3 is CASRNTRHSFTPYEQYF. The CDR3 coding sequence is TGTGCCAGCAGAAATACCCGGCACAGCTTTACACCCTACGAGCAGTACTTC.

With respect to this clonotype: A read error may explain this, as a much larger clone is one base away. The genes are TRBV2 and TRBJ1-6, with 10 bases that match TRBD1. From germline, CDR1 is SNHLY and CDR2 FYNNEI. This CDR3 is 13 amino acids long. The CDR3 loop reads CAGRGTGAMALHF. CDR3 sequence (DNA): TGTGCCGGCAGGGGGACAGGGGCCATGGCCCTCCACTTT.

This clonotype was recorded a few times. The chain combines TRBV20-1 with TRBJ2-7; 7 bases match TRBD1. The CDR3 runs 15 residues. V trimming: 6 bases; J trimming: 2 bases; junction bases outside the gene matches: 13. Per germline, CDR1 DFQATT and CDR2 SNEGSKA (reference sequence). The DNA for the CDR3 is TGCAGTGCAATCCCGGGACAGTATGTGGCCTACGAGCAGTACTTC. It codes for CSAIPGQYVAYEQYF.

This clonotype occurred many times. This chain uses TRBV24-1 with TRBJ1-2; TRBD1 aligns across 8 bases. CDR3 size: 13 residues. Losses at the gene ends were 10 bases for V and 6 bases for J; bases not matched to a gene: 9. Germline-derived CDR1 and CDR2 are KGHDR and SFDVKD. This CDR3 is CATAQPGGHGYTF. Written as DNA, the CDR3 is TGTGCCACGGCCCAGCCAGGGGGCCATGGCTACACCTTC.

This rearrangement joins TRBV25-1 to TRBJ1-1; weak D call: TRBD1 (5 bases). Trimming removed 5 bases at V and 3 bases at J, with 13 bases between. The CDR3 loop spans 14 amino acids. Germline V gives CDR1 MGHDK, CDR2 SYGVNS. The CDR3 here is CASSSDTRHTEAFF. CDR3 DNA sequence: TGTGCCAGCAGTTCGGACACCCGCCACACTGAAGCTTTCTTT.

This clonotype was found a few times. V and J are TRBV7-2 and TRBJ2-7, with TRBD1 matching over 7 bases. The CDR3 is made up of 15 amino acids. V was pared by 2 bases and J by 3 bases, with 7 bases of the junction left unmatched. Germline loops: CDR1 SGHTA, CDR2 FQGNSA. The CDR3 DNA reads as TGTGCCAGCAGCTTAATTCCGGGACAGCTCTACGAGCAGTACTTC. This translates into CASSLIPGQLYEQYF.

The V gene is TRBV20-1, the J gene TRBJ1-1; no clear D. CDR3 length: 16 residues. The V end lost 0 bases, the J end lost 4 bases, and 18 bases lay between the germline ends. CDR1 and CDR2 (germline): DFQATT, SNEGSKA (reference sequence). CDR3 DNA: TGCAGTGCTAGAGATGTAACACCCGAACGACCCACTGAAGCTTTCTTT. Its protein is CSARDVTPERPTEAFF.

This chain uses TRBV11-2 with TRBJ1-2, with D possibly matching TRBD1 (6 bases). V was shortened by 6 bases and J by 3 bases, with 11 bases between the two germline ends. Germline V gene data show CDR1 as SGHAT and CDR2 as FQNNGV. The CDR3 extends over 13 amino acids. Written as DNA, the CDR3 is TGTGCCAGCAGACGAAACAGGGACTATGGCTACACCTTC. Its protein is CASRRNRDYGYTF.

This clonotype turned up a few times. The chain couples TRBV20-1 to TRBJ1-1; possible D gene TRBD1, 5 bases. V dropped 3 bases and J dropped 4 bases, with 15 bases sitting between them. Germline assignment: CDR1 DFQATT and CDR2 SNEGSKA (reference sequence). The CDR3 runs to 14 residues. DNA for the CDR3: TGCAGTGCTAGCGACCCCTGGGGCGTCACTGAAGCTTTCTTT. This gives the protein CSASDPWGVTEAFF.

This clonotype has only a few counts. The chain couples TRBV7-9 to TRBJ2-7; the match to TRBD2 covers 8 bases. The germline CDR1 and CDR2 sequences are SEHNR and FQNEAQ (reference sequence). V shed 5 bases and J 3 bases; nucleotides not matched to a gene: 12. The CDR3 runs 16 residues. CDR3: CASSPLAGGDVYEQYF. The CDR3 DNA is TGTGCCAGCAGCCCCCTTGCGGGGGGCGACGTCTACGAGCAGTACTTC. Using reference TRBV7-9 and TRBJ2-7 for the parts outside the CDR3, the full variable domain is DTGVSQNPRHKITKRGQNVTFRCDPISEHNRLYWYRQTLGQGPEFLTYFQNEAQLEKSRLLSDRFSAERPKGSFSTLEIQRTEQGDSAMYLCASSPLAGGDVYEQYFGPGTRLTVT.

The gene calls are TRBV10-3 and TRBJ2-5, with D possibly matching TRBD2 (7 bases). V lost 10 bases, J lost 12 bases, and 24 bases lay in between. The CDR3 length is 13 residues. Germline CDR1 and CDR2: ENHRY and SYGVKD. The CDR3 spells CASSEGDYPIEYF. Written as DNA, the CDR3 is TGTGCCAGCAGCGAGGGGGACTACCCGATTGAGTACTTC.

This clonotype was found many times. The V call is TRBV7-9, the J call TRBJ1-5; 8 positions match TRBD1. Germline-derived CDR1 and CDR2 are SEHNR and FQNEAQ (reference sequence). The CDR3 contains 16 residues. The V segment lost 5 bases and the J segment 4 bases; nucleotides outside the gene matches: 10. The CDR3 reads CASSSGRTGWNQPQHF. The CDR3 DNA sequence: TGTGCCAGCAGCAGCGGAAGGACAGGGTGGAATCAGCCCCAGCATTTT.

V is TRBV4-1 and J is TRBJ1-2; D gene unclear. CDR3 length: 12 amino acids. CDR1 and CDR2 (germline): MGHRA, YSYEKL. V lost 1 base and J 13 bases, leaving 13 bases between the germline ends. In DNA form, the CDR3 reads TGCGCCAGCAGCCAAGCAGGTGCGAATATCACCTTC. Protein product: CASSQAGANITF.

This clonotype was seen a handful of times. This rearrangement joins TRBV5-4 to TRBJ1-1; TRBD1 aligns across 9 bases. V lost 4 bases to trimming and J lost 5 bases; unmatched junction nucleotides: 12. The CDR3 has 16 residues. The V gene's germline CDR1 is SGHNT and CDR2 YYREEE (reference sequence). The CDR3 DNA follows: TGTGCCAGCAGCACACAACACAGGGGGCAGGGGACTGAAGCTTTCTTT. Protein product: CASSTQHRGQGTEAFF.

This clonotype came up many times. The chain has TRBV20-1 and TRBJ1-6; D not resolved. This CDR3 comprises 13 residues. V dropped 0 bases and J dropped 3 bases, with 3 bases sitting between them. CDR1 and CDR2 from the germline V gene are DFQATT and SNEGSKA (reference sequence). Here the CDR3 reads CSARDIYNSPLHF. For the CDR3, the DNA is TGCAGTGCTAGAGATATCTATAATTCACCCCTCCACTTT.

This clonotype rates as medium-sized. The genes are TRBV7-8 and TRBJ1-1; no firm D call. The germline V and J ends were trimmed by 5 bases and 6 bases, with 13 bases remaining between them. This CDR3 is 13 amino acids long. Germline lookup yields CDR1 SGHVS and CDR2 FQNEAQ. CDR3 residues: CASSPNVGAEAFF. CDR3 nucleotide sequence: TGTGCCAGCAGCCCCAACGTTGGGGCTGAAGCTTTCTTT.

The rearrangement links TRBV24-1 to TRBJ1-5, with 9 bases lining up with TRBD1. The CDR3 covers 15 residues. With V trimmed by 7 bases and J by 6 bases, 9 bases remained unmatched. Germline assignment: CDR1 KGHDR and CDR2 SFDVKD. The CDR3 region is CATSTRGQGGQPQHF. As DNA, the CDR3 is TGTGCCACCAGCACTCGGGGACAGGGAGGTCAGCCCCAGCATTTT.

The chain uses TRBV20-1 and TRBJ1-1; 9 positions agree with TRBD1. The junction had 9 bases not matched to a gene; V was cut back by 6 bases and J by 4 bases. CDR3 length: 14 residues. Germline loops: CDR1 DFQATT, CDR2 SNEGSKA (reference sequence). CDR3 coding DNA: TGCAGTGCGCGGACAGGGGAGGGTCCCACTGAAGCTTTCTTT. Protein: CSARTGEGPTEAFF.

The rearrangement joins TRBV7-9 to TRBJ1-1, with unresolved D. This CDR3 comprises 15 residues. From germline, CDR1 is SEHNR and CDR2 FQNEAQ (reference sequence). With 5 bases removed from V and 3 bases from J, the gap between germline ends came to 16 bases. The CDR3 here is CASSPSPGPDTEAFF. The CDR3 nucleotides are TGTGCCAGCAGCCCCTCCCCCGGGCCGGACACTGAAGCTTTCTTT. The entire variable domain, with the rest obtained from reference TRBV7-9 and TRBJ1-1, is as follows: DTGVSQNPRHKITKRGQNVTFRCDPISEHNRLYWYRQTLGQGPEFLTYFQNEAQLEKSRLLSDRFSAERPKGSFSTLEIQRTEQGDSAMYLCASSPSPGPDTEAFFGQGTRLTVV.

The J gene is TRBJ1-2, the V gene TRBV29-1; TRBD1 matches 11 bases. Germline CDR1 reads SQVTM; CDR2 reads ANQGSEA. J gave up 8 bases and V 4 bases, and 6 bases lay outside the gene matches. The CDR3 consists of 13 residues. CDR3 sequence: CSVGGQGARGYTF. The CDR3 nucleotides read TGCAGCGTTGGCGGACAGGGGGCGCGCGGCTACACCTTC.

Many counts were recorded for this clonotype. The rearrangement uses TRBV12-3 or TRBV12-4 and TRBJ1-6, with TRBD1 matching over 7 bases. With V trimmed by 2 bases and J by 8 bases, 3 bases remained unmatched. This CDR3 has 14 amino acids. CDR3 nucleotides: TGTGCCAGCAGTTTACAAGGGGGCGATTCACCCCTCCACTTT. Its translation: CASSLQGGDSPLHF.

This clonotype was observed at least ten times. The chain is built from TRBV20-1 and TRBJ1-2, with 8 bases identical to TRBD1. Germline-derived CDR1 and CDR2 are DFQATT and SNEGSKA (reference sequence). The CDR3 is 13 amino acids. Losses at the gene ends were 4 bases for V and 5 bases for J; bases not matched to a gene: 6. The CDR3 region is CSATSDRDYGYTF. CDR3 DNA sequence: TGCAGTGCTACCTCGGACAGGGATTATGGCTACACCTTC.

The chain joins TRBV24-1 to TRBJ2-7; D call uncertain. Germline V gene lookup returns CDR1 KGHDR and CDR2 SFDVKD. This CDR3 has 15 amino acids. The V end was cut by 7 bases, the J end by 7 bases, with 22 bases between. CDR3 sequence (DNA): TGTGCCACCAGCAATCCTCTGGACGGAAACAATGAGCAGTACTTC. Protein sequence: CATSNPLDGNNEQYF.

With regard to this clonotype: It may be a read error: a sequence one base away is much more abundant. This sequence joins TRBV10-2 and TRBJ2-7, with D possibly being TRBD2 (5 bases). Deletions cut 8 bases from V and 5 bases from J, with 10 bases between. This CDR3 region has 11 residues. Per germline, CDR1 WSHSY and CDR2 SAAADI. The CDR3, as DNA: TGCGCCAGCGGAGGAGGCAACGAGCAGTACTTC. The encoded protein is CASGGGNEQYF.

V usage is TRBV20-1 and J usage is TRBJ2-7, with D possibly matching TRBD2 (5 bases). The CDR3 loop spans 12 amino acids. V lost 8 bases and J lost 7, with 18 bases in between. Germline loops: CDR1 DFQATT, CDR2 SNEGSKA (reference sequence). The chain's CDR3 is CSLPAVAGEQYF. DNA for the CDR3: TGCAGTCTACCCGCTGTTGCGGGTGAGCAGTACTTC.

This chain connects TRBV7-2 to TRBJ2-7; D remains unclear. The germline CDR1 and CDR2 sequences are SGHTA and FQGNSA. Trimming removed 5 bases from V and 6 bases from J, with 17 bases in between. The CDR3 is 14 residues long. This CDR3 reads CASSRLPEKSEQYF. CDR3 coding DNA: TGTGCCAGCAGCCGGCTACCCGAGAAGAGCGAGCAGTACTTC.

The rearrangement links TRBV29-1 to TRBJ2-5; 8 positions match TRBD2. V was clipped by 5 bases and J by 5 bases; unmatched bases: 7. The CDR3 is made up of 13 amino acids. CDR1 is SQVTM and CDR2 is ANQGSEA in the germline V gene. The CDR3 region has the DNA TGCAGCGTTTCACAGGGACTAGGGGAGACCCAGTACTTC. This encodes CSVSQGLGETQYF.

The table lists this clonotype with many counts. The V and J genes are TRBV7-3 and TRBJ2-2; TRBD2 matches 8 bases. Per germline, CDR1 SGHTA and CDR2 FQGTGA. The V gene end was trimmed by 4 bases and the J gene end by 6 bases; junction bases not matched to a gene: 1. This CDR3 spans 13 amino acids. CDR3 protein: CASSYGGAGELFF. CDR3 nucleotides: TGTGCCAGCAGCTACGGGGGGGCCGGGGAGCTGTTTTTT.

The CDR3 nucleotides are TGTGCCAGCAGCTTGCAACGACAGACAAACACTGAAGCTTTCTTT. It is translated as CASSLQRQTNTEAFF. The V gene is TRBV7-9, the J gene TRBJ1-1, with TRBD1 as a possible D gene (5 bases). Per germline, CDR1 SEHNR and CDR2 FQNEAQ (reference sequence). The ends were cut back, 3 bases at V and 2 bases at J, with 13 bases in the middle. There are 15 residues in the CDR3.

This clonotype occurred many times. The chain uses TRBV5-1 and TRBJ1-1; D is unresolved. Deletions cut 4 bases from V and 0 bases from J, with 10 bases between. Germline assignment: CDR1 SGHRS and CDR2 YFSETQ. This CDR3 comprises 14 residues. CDR3 nucleotides: TGCGCCAGCAGCCCGGACCCCATGAACACTGAAGCTTTCTTT. This gives the protein CASSPDPMNTEAFF.